The text below deals with one TCR beta chain. The antigen is unknown. The record originates from a study of shared clonotypes between healthy human individuals. At the level of the study: Three plates each covered CD4 naive and memory; CD8 naive two, CD8 memory one.

Repertoires were generated with immunoSEQ multiplex PCR, while TCRdb's copy carries only in-frame clones and drops some. The sample shows millions of clones, roughly 96% of them seen only once. General study findings and limits: The researchers took only blood, and tissue repertoires probably look different. Larger estimated richness was generally seen in naive subsets than in memory subsets.

In germline, CDR1 is SGHTA, CDR2 FQGTGA. The CDR3 is 17 amino acids. V lost 4 bases and J lost 3; bases outside the gene matches: 8. The chain is built from TRBV7-3 and TRBJ2-2; 10 bases are a match to TRBD2. This receptor was obtained from a man aged 18 to 30 in good health. Sequencing was done on a sample of naive CD4+ T cells sorted from blood. The subset was: CD45RA+ positively selected. For the CDR3, the DNA is TGTGCCAGCAGCTCCCCCCGAGCGGGGGGGCACACCGGGGAGCTGTTTTTT. This codes for CASSSPRAGGHTGELFF.